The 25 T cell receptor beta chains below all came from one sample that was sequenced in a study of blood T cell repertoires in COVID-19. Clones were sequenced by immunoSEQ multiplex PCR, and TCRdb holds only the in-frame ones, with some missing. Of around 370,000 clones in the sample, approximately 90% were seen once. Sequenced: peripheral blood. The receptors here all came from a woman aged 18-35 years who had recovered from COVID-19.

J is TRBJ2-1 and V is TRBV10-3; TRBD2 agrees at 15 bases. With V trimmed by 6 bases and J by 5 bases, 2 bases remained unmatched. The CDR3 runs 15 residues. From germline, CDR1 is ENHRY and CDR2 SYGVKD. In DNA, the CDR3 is TGTGCCATCAGCCGGACTAGCGGGAGGGACAATGAGCAGTTCTTC. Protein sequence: CAISRTSGRDNEQFF.

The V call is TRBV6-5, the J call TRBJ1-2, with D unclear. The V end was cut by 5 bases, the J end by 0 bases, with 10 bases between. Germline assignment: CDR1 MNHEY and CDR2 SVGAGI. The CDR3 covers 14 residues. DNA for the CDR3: TGTGCCAGCAGTCTCGACAACCCTAACTATGGCTACACCTTC. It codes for CASSLDNPNYGYTF.

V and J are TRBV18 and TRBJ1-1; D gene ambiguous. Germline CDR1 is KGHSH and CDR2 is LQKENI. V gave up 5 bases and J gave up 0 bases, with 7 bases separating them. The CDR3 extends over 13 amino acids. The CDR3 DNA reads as TGTGCCAGCTCAGAAGCCATGAACACTGAAGCTTTCTTT. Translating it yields CASSEAMNTEAFF.

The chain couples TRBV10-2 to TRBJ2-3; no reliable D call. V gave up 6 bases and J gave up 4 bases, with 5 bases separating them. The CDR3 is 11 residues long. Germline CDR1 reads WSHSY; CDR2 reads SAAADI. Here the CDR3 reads CASSPADTQYF. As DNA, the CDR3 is TGCGCCAGCAGCCCAGCAGATACGCAGTATTTT.

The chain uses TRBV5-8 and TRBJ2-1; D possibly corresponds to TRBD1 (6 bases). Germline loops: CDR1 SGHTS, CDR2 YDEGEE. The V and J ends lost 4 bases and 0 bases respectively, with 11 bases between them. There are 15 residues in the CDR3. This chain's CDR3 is CASSPKGGSYNEQFF. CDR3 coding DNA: TGTGCCAGCAGCCCGAAAGGGGGCTCCTACAATGAGCAGTTCTTC.

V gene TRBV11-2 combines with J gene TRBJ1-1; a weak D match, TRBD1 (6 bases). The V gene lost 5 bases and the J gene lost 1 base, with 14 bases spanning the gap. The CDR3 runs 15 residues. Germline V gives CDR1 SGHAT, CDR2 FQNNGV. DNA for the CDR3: TGTGCCAGCAGCCAGGGGCAGAATGGGAACACTGAAGCTTTCTTT. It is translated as CASSQGQNGNTEAFF.

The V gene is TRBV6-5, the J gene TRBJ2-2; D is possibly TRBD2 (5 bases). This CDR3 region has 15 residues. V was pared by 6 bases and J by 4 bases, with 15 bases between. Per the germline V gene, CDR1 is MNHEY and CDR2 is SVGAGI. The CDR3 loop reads CASSRVRGSTGELFF. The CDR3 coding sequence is TGTGCCAGCAGCCGGGTTCGGGGTTCCACCGGGGAGCTGTTTTTT.

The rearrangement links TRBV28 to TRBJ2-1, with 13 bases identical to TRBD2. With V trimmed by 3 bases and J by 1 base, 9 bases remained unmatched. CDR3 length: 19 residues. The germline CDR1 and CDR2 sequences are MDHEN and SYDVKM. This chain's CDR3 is CASSFGGLAGFRSYNEQFF. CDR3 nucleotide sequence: TGTGCCAGCAGTTTTGGGGGACTAGCGGGATTTCGGTCCTACAATGAGCAGTTCTTC. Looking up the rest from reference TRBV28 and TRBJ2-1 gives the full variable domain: DVKVTQSSRYLVKRTGEKVFLECVQDMDHENMFWYRQDPGLGLRLIYFSYDVKMKEKGDIPEGYSVSREKKERFSLILESASTNQTSMYLCASSFGGLAGFRSYNEQFFGPGTRLTVL.

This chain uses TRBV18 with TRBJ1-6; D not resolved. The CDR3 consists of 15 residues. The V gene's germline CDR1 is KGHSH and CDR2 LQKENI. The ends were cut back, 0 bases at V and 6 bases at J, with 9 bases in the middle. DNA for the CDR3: TGTGCCAGCTCACCACCTCGGTCAATTAATTCACCCCTCCACTTT. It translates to CASSPPRSINSPLHF.

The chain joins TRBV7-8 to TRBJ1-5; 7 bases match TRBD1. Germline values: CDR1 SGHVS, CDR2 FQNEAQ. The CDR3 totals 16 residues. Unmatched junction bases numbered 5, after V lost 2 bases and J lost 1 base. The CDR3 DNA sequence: TGTGCCAGCAGCTTAAAAGGGGGCGCGAGCAATCAGCCCCAGCATTTT. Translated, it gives CASSLKGGASNQPQHF. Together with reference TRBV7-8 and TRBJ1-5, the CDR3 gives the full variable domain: GAGVSQSPRYKVAKRGQDVALRCDPISGHVSLFWYQQALGQGPEFLTYFQNEAQLDKSGLPSDRFFAERPEGSVSTLKIQRTQQEDSAVYLCASSLKGGASNQPQHFGDGTRLSIL.

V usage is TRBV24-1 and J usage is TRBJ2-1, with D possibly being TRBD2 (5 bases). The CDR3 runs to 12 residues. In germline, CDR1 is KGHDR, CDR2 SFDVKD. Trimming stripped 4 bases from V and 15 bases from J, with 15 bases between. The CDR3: CATSDRTGSWFF. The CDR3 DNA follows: TGTGCCACCAGTGACCGTACGGGATCGTGGTTCTTC.

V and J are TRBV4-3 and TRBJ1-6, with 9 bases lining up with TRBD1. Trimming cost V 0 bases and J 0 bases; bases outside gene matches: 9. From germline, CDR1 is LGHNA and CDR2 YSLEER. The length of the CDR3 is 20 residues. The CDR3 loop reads CASSQERPGQGSSYNSPLHF. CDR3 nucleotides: TGCGCCAGCAGCCAAGAACGACCGGGACAGGGAAGCTCCTATAATTCACCCCTCCACTTT.

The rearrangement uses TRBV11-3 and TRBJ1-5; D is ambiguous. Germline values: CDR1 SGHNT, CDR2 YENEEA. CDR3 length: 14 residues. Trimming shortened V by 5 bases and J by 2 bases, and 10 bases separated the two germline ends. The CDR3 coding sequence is TGTGCCAGCAGCGGCGATGGGCGCAATCAGCCCCAGCATTTT. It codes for CASSGDGRNQPQHF.

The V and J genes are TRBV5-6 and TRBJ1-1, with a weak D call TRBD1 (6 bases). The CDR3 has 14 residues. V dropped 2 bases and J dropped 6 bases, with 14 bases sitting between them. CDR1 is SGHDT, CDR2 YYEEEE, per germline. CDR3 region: CASSFGGGRAEAFF. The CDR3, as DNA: TGTGCCAGCAGCTTCGGGGGGGGCCGGGCTGAAGCTTTCTTT.

CDR3 loop: CATSRDLQGLDYNREAFF. The CDR3 nucleotides are TGTGCCACCAGCAGAGATCTCCAGGGGTTAGATTATAATAGGGAAGCTTTCTTT. This rearrangement joins TRBV15 to TRBJ1-1; D may be TRBD1 (6 bases). Trimming took off 0 bases at V and 8 bases at J, with 25 bases between the two ends. The CDR3 is made up of 18 amino acids. Per the germline V gene, CDR1 is LNHNV and CDR2 is YYDKDF (reference sequence).

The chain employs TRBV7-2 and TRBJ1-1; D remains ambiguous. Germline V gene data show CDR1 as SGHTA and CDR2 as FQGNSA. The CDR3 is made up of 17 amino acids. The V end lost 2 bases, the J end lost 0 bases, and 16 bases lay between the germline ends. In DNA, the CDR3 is TGTGCCAGCAGCTTACCAGCGAGAAAACCTTTGAACACTGAAGCTTTCTTT. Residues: CASSLPARKPLNTEAFF. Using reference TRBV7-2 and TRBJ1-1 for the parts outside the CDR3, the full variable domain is GAGVSQSPSNKVTEKGKDVELRCDPISGHTALYWYRQSLGQGLEFLIYFQGNSAPDKSGLPSDRFSAERTGGSVSTLTIQRTQQEDSAVYLCASSLPARKPLNTEAFFGQGTRLTVV.

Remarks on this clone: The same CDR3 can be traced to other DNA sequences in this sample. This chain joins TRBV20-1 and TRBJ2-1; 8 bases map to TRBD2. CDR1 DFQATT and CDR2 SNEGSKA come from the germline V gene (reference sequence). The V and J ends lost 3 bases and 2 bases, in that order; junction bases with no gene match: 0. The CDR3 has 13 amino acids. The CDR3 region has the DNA TGCAGTGCTAGTAGCGGGGCCTACAATGAGCAGTTCTTC. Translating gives CSASSGAYNEQFF.

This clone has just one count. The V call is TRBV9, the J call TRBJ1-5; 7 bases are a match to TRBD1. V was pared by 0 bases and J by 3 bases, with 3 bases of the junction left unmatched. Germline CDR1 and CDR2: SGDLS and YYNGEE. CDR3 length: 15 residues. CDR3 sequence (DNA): TGTGCCAGCAGCGTAGGGACAGGATTCAATCAGCCCCAGCATTTT. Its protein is CASSVGTGFNQPQHF.

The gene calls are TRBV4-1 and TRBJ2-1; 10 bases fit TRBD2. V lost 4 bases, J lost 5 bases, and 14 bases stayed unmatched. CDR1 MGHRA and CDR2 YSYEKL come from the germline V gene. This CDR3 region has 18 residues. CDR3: CASSRIPLSGRSNNEQFF. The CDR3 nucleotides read TGCGCCAGCAGCCGAATACCCCTTAGCGGGAGGTCCAACAATGAGCAGTTCTTC.

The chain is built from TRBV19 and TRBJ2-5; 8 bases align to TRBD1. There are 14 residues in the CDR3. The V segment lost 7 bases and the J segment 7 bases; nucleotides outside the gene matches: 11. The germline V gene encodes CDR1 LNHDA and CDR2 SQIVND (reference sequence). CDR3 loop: CASMGTGVSGTQYF. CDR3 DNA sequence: TGTGCCAGTATGGGGACAGGAGTATCGGGGACCCAGTACTTC. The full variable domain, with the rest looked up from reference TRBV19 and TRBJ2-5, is DGGITQSPKYLFRKEGQNVTLSCEQNLNHDAMYWYRQDPGQGLRLIYYSQIVNDFQKGDIAEGYSVSREKKESFPLTVTSAQKNPTAFYLCASMGTGVSGTQYFGPGTRLLVL.

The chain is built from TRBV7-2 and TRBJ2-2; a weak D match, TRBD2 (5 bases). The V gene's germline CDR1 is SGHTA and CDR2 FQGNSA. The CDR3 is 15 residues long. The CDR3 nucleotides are TGTGCTACCAGCCCCAGCCCCCGGGGCACCGGGGAGCTGTTTTTT. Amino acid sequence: CATSPSPRGTGELFF.

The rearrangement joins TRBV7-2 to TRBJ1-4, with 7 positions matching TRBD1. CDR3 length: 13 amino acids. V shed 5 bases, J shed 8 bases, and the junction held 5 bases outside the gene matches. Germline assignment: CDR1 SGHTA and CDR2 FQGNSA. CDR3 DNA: TGTGCCAGCAGCCAGAGGGGGCAGGAAAAACTGTTTTTT. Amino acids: CASSQRGQEKLFF.

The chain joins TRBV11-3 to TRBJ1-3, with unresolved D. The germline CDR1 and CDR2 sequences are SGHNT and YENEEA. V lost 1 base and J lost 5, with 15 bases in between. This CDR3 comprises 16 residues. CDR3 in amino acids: CASSLVIARGRNTIYF. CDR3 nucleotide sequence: TGTGCCAGCAGCTTAGTAATCGCACGAGGAAGAAACACCATATATTTT.

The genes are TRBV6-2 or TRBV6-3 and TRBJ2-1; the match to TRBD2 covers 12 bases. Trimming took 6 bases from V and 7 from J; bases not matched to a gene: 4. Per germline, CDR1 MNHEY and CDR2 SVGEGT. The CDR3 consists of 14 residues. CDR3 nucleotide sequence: TGTGCCAGCAGCCGTGGACTAGCGGGGAATGAGCAGTTCTTC. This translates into CASSRGLAGNEQFF.

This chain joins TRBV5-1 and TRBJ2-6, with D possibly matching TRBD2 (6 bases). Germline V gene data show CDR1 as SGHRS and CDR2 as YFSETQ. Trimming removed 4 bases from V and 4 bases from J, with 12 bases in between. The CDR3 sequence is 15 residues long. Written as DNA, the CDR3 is TGCGCCAGCAGCCCCGGGGGTACGGGGGCCAACGTCCTGACTTTC. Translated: CASSPGGTGANVLTF.